This is a list of T cell receptor beta chains from one sample in a study of blood T cell repertoires in COVID-19. Repertoires were generated with immunoSEQ multiplex PCR, while TCRdb's copy carries only in-frame clones and drops some. The repertoire holds some 360,000 clones, about 92% seen once, with 3% to 4% in the top ten. Source material: peripheral blood. Receptors originate from a woman aged 55-70 years with COVID-19, enrolled during active disease. The CDR3 runs from the conserved cysteine through the conserved F or W. Each record gives: V gene, clone size, J gene, D gene, CDR3 length, CDR3 DNA, CDR3 protein. D genes are given only for firm matches. For some rows the clone size is stated as once, few or many, or as a class when expanded; others skip it.

TRBV12-5	-	TRBJ2-1	TRBD2	15	TGTGCTAGTGGTCGCGGGACTAGCGGTTACAATGAGCAGTTCTTC	CASGRGTSGYNEQFF
TRBV12-3/TRBV12-4	-	TRBJ1-2	-	12	TGTGCCAGCAGTTTAACATACTATGGCTACACCTTC	CASSLTYYGYTF
TRBV27	-	TRBJ2-3	TRBD2	14	TGTGCCAGCGCTAGCGGGGGGTTGACAGATACGCAGTATTTT	CASASGGLTDTQYF
TRBV5-1	once	TRBJ1-2	-	14	TGCGCCAGCAGCCGTACAGGGTCCAACTATGGCTACACCTTC	CASSRTGSNYGYTF
TRBV5-1	-	TRBJ1-1	-	14	TGCGCCAGCAGACTGCAGGGCCCGAACACTGAAGCTTTCTTT	CASRLQGPNTEAFF
TRBV14	once	TRBJ2-3	-	19	TGTGCCAGCAGCCAATTCAGAGGCGGGGGCCCCTCCAGCACAGATACGCAGTATTTT	CASSQFRGGGPSSTDTQYF
TRBV15	-	TRBJ1-5	-	15	TGTGCCACCAGCAGAGATGGGGGGGGGAATCAGCCCCAGCATTTT	CATSRDGGGNQPQHF
TRBV19	-	TRBJ2-1	TRBD2	15	TGTGCCAGTAGGCTAGCGGGGGGCCTTTCTCATGAGCAGTTCTTC	CASRLAGGLSHEQFF
TRBV10-1	few	TRBJ1-1	-	13	TGCGCCAGCAGTGCGTTGGGGAGGACTGAAGCTTTCTTT	CASSALGRTEAFF
TRBV19	-	TRBJ1-2	TRBD1	17	TGTGCCAGTAGTATTCCCCCCGACAGGGGGCGAGGGTATGGCTACACCTTC	CASSIPPDRGRGYGYTF
TRBV7-2	-	TRBJ1-3	-	17	TGTGCCAGCAGCTTAAGGAGTCTGGGGGCGTTGGGAAACACCATATATTTT	CASSLRSLGALGNTIYF
TRBV5-4	-	TRBJ1-3	-	15	TGTGCCAGCAGCTTTGGCCTGTACTCTGGAAACACCATATATTTT	CASSFGLYSGNTIYF
TRBV19	-	TRBJ2-7	TRBD1	15	TGTGCCAGTAGTTCAGGCCGGGACAGGCTCTACGAGCAGTACTTC	CASSSGRDRLYEQYF
TRBV6-5	-	TRBJ2-1	TRBD1	13	TGTGCCAGCAGGAAACAGGGACAGGGTGAGCAGTTCTTC	CASRKQGQGEQFF
TRBV4-1	-	TRBJ1-2	TRBD1	17	TGCGCCAGCAGCCAAGATCTCGGACAGGGTCCCTCTTATGGCTACACCTTC	CASSQDLGQGPSYGYTF
TRBV6-5	-	TRBJ1-1	-	15	TGTGCCAGCAGTTTGAACAGGGTGGGGAGGGCTGAAGCTTTCTTT	CASSLNRVGRAEAFF
TRBV6-1	few	TRBJ1-5	TRBD1	16	TGTGCCAGCAGTGAAGAGTGGGGGACAGGGGTCTGGCCCCAGCATTTT	CASSEEWGTGVWPQHF
TRBV9	-	TRBJ1-2	-	14	TGTGCCAGCAGCCCGAGGGCCCAGGGGAGCGGCTACACCTTC	CASSPRAQGSGYTF
TRBV7-9	once	TRBJ1-2	-	16	TGTGCCAGCAGCCCACAGGGTGCCGAGACGGGCTATGGCTACACCTTC	CASSPQGAETGYGYTF
TRBV14	once	TRBJ2-5	TRBD1	15	TGTGCCAGCAGCCGGGGACAGAGGGGGAGAGAGACCCAGTACTTC	CASSRGQRGRETQYF
TRBV11-2	once	TRBJ2-7	TRBD1	17	TGTGCCAGCAGCTTAATCTCATCCCGGGACAGGTCCCACGAGCAGTACTTC	CASSLISSRDRSHEQYF
TRBV7-9	-	TRBJ1-3	-	16	TGTGCCAGCAGCTTGGGGGCGGGTAGCTCTGGAAACACCATATATTTT	CASSLGAGSSGNTIYF
TRBV2	many	TRBJ2-1	-	11	TGTGCCAGCAGTGCTGTAGATGAGCAGTTCTTC	CASSAVDEQFF
TRBV7-9	once	TRBJ1-1	-	14	TGTGCCAGCAGCCCGCGACAGAGCAACACTGAAGCTTTCTTT	CASSPRQSNTEAFF
TRBV7-9	-	TRBJ2-2	TRBD1	15	TGTGCCAGCAGCTTAGCCAGGGGGCTCATAGGGGAGCTGTTTTTT	CASSLARGLIGELFF
TRBV5-6	-	TRBJ1-2	-	13	TGTGCCAGCAGCCTTTTGGGGAGCTATGGCTACACCTTC	CASSLLGSYGYTF
TRBV13	-	TRBJ2-1	TRBD2	18	TGTGCCAGCAGCCCCGGACTAGCGGGGGCTCGGGGCTACAATGAGCAGTTCTTC	CASSPGLAGARGYNEQFF
TRBV7-9	-	TRBJ1-1	-	17	TGTGCCAGCAGGCTCAGGGTAGTGCAGGAACCGAGCACTGAAGCTTTCTTT	CASRLRVVQEPSTEAFF
TRBV2	-	TRBJ1-4	TRBD1	15	TGTGCCAGCAAGGACAGGGCAGTAACTAATGAAAAACTGTTTTTT	CASKDRAVTNEKLFF
TRBV11-2	-	TRBJ2-1	TRBD2	15	TGTGCCAGCAGCCCGGGAGCGGGGACCCACAATGAGCAGTTCTTC	CASSPGAGTHNEQFF
TRBV30	few	TRBJ1-5	-	13	TGTGCCTGGAGTCGTGTCGGCAATCAGCCCCAGCATTTT	CAWSRVGNQPQHF
TRBV3-1/TRBV3-2	-	TRBJ2-1	TRBD2	17	TGTGCCAGCAGCCAAGGGATAAGCGGGGGAGCCTACAATGAGCAGTTCTTC	CASSQGISGGAYNEQFF
TRBV29-1	-	TRBJ1-5	-	13	TGCAGCGTTCAGGGAGGAGGGGATCAGCCCCAGCATTTT	CSVQGGGDQPQHF
TRBV7-9	-	TRBJ2-5	-	11	TGTGCCAGCAGCGCGGCTGAGACCCAGTACTTC	CASSAAETQYF
TRBV28	-	TRBJ2-7	TRBD1	14	TGTGCCAGCAGTTTAGACAGGGCAGGCTACGAGCAGTACTTC	CASSLDRAGYEQYF
TRBV2	-	TRBJ2-7	TRBD1	13	TGTGCCAGCAACCGGGACAGGGCCTACGAGCAGTACTTC	CASNRDRAYEQYF
TRBV3-1/TRBV3-2	-	TRBJ1-1	-	14	TGTGCCAGCAGCCAAGTAACCCTGGGGGGGGAAGCTTTCTTT	CASSQVTLGGEAFF
TRBV27	-	TRBJ1-4	TRBD1	14	TGTGCCAGCAGTCTTGACAGGGGCAATGAAAAACTGTTTTTT	CASSLDRGNEKLFF
TRBV28	-	TRBJ1-1	TRBD1	12	TGTGCCAGCAGTCTAAGACAGGGGAAGGCTTTCTTT	CASSLRQGKAFF
TRBV29-1	-	TRBJ1-2	TRBD1	14	TGCAGCGTGGTTGACAGGGGAGCTAACTATGGCTACACCTTC	CSVVDRGANYGYTF
TRBV6-5	-	TRBJ1-2	-	12	TGTGCCAGCAGTTACGGAGGGAGTGGCTACACCTTC	CASSYGGSGYTF
TRBV5-1	-	TRBJ2-5	TRBD2	17	TGCGCCAGCAGCTTGCGTGGACTAGCGGGGGGGCAAGAGACCCAGTACTTC	CASSLRGLAGGQETQYF
TRBV9	-	TRBJ1-3	TRBD1	17	TGTGCCAGCAGCGTAGGCGCAGGGGGTCCCTCTGGAAACACCATATATTTT	CASSVGAGGPSGNTIYF
TRBV30	-	TRBJ2-5	TRBD2	14	TGTGCCTGGAGTGTCGGACTAGCGACGGAGACCCAGTACTTC	CAWSVGLATETQYF
TRBV5-3	once	TRBJ2-7	TRBD2	19	TGTGCCAGAAGCTCCCCTCTACGCCGGACTCCGGGACTAGGCTACGAGCAGTACTTC	CARSSPLRRTPGLGYEQYF
TRBV3-1/TRBV3-2	-	TRBJ1-6	-	16	TGTGCCAGCAGCCAAGATCCCCCCACCCTGCCGCGACCCCTCCACTTT	CASSQDPPTLPRPLHF
TRBV28	-	TRBJ1-1	-	13	TGTGCCAGCAGTTTCCCCAGGGATTCTGAAGCTTTCTTT	CASSFPRDSEAFF
TRBV2	-	TRBJ2-3	-	15	TGTGCCAGCAGAGCGACAGCAATCCCCACAGATACGCAGTATTTT	CASRATAIPTDTQYF
TRBV7-3	-	TRBJ2-2	-	14	TGTGCCAGCAGCTTTTCCGGGTACACCGGGGAGCTGTTTTTT	CASSFSGYTGELFF
TRBV13	-	TRBJ2-2	TRBD2	16	TGTGCCAGCAGCTCTAGACGTAGCGGGCGCACCGGGGAGCTGTTTTTT	CASSSRRSGRTGELFF
TRBV5-1	-	TRBJ2-5	-	14	TGCGCCAGCAGATCCGGGACACTCCAAGAGACCCAGTACTTC	CASRSGTLQETQYF
TRBV2	-	TRBJ2-7	-	13	TGTGCCAGCAGTTCCGGACGGGACTACGAGCAGTACTTC	CASSSGRDYEQYF
TRBV4-1	-	TRBJ1-2	-	14	TGCGCCAGCAGCCAAGATATGCAGTTCTATGGCTACACCTTC	CASSQDMQFYGYTF
TRBV5-1	-	TRBJ2-3	TRBD1	16	TGCGCCAGCAGCATACTCAGGGGGCGAGAATCGGATACGCAGTATTTT	CASSILRGRESDTQYF
TRBV5-4	-	TRBJ2-5	-	12	TGTGCCAGCAGCTTCGGGTGGGAGACCCAGTACTTC	CASSFGWETQYF
TRBV4-2	-	TRBJ1-2	-	11	TGTGCCAGCAGGGAAGCCGGGGTTTACACCTTC	CASREAGVYTF
TRBV10-3	-	TRBJ2-2	-	15	TGTGCCATCAGTGAGTTTATAACGGGCACCGGGGAGCTGTTTTTT	CAISEFITGTGELFF
TRBV19	-	TRBJ2-3	-	15	TGTGCCAGTAAGGCCCCGGAGGGAATAGGAAATACGCAGTATTTT	CASKAPEGIGNTQYF